The rows below give T cell receptor beta chains drawn from one sample of a study of regulatory T cells in long-lasting Graves disease. TCRdb recomputed calls from the multiplex PCR reads with MiXCR, one row per CDR3 protein. The sample has some 250,000 distinct CDR3 sequences, 20% to 25% seen once. The sequenced sample was peripheral blood mononuclear cells (PBMCs), obtained at new diagnosis, from a patient treated with antithyroid drugs. The receptors come from a female donor with Graves disease. CDR3s include the opening cysteine and the closing phenylalanine or tryptophan. The D gene is left open where the match is weak. Size is stated for part of the rows, as once, few or many counts, or as a class when the clone is expanded.

>TRBJ2-1|TRBD2|many|TRBV2
CASSRLANEQFF
TGTGCCAGCAGTAGACTAGCGAATGAGCAGTTCTTC
>TRBJ2-3|NA|NA|TRBV9
CASSVGAATDTQYF
TGTGCCAGCAGCGTAGGGGCAGCTACAGATACGCAGTATTTT
>TRBJ2-7|NA|many|TRBV3-1
CASSNIDRYEQYF
TGTGCCAGCAGCAACATCGACAGATACGAGCAGTACTTC
>TRBJ2-6|NA|few|TRBV9
CASSVGEGANVLTF
TGTGCCAGCAGCGTAGGGGAGGGGGCCAACGTCCTGACTTTC
>TRBJ1-3|NA|few|TRBV19
CASSISTSGNTIYF
TGTGCCAGTAGTATTTCGACGTCAGGAAACACCATATATTTT
>TRBJ2-1|TRBD1|many|TRBV5-1
CASSVSGTEYNEQFF
TGCGCCAGCAGCGTCTCCGGGACAGAGTACAATGAGCAGTTCTTC
>TRBJ1-5|NA|NA|TRBV19
CASSTRSGPQHF
TGTGCCAGTAGTACGAGGTCGGGGCCCCAGCATTTT
>TRBJ2-5|NA|many|TRBV9
CASSFSGTSEETQYF
TGTGCCAGCAGCTTCAGCGGGACATCCGAAGAGACCCAGTACTTC
>TRBJ1-2|TRBD1|many|TRBV3-1
CASSPLGQGGYTF
TGTGCCAGCAGCCCCCTGGGACAGGGGGGCTACACCTTC
>TRBJ2-2|NA|NA|TRBV29-1
CSVGGGTGRGAGELFF
TGCAGCGTTGGAGGAGGGACCGGCAGGGGGGCCGGGGAGCTGTTTTTT
>TRBJ2-5|NA|many|TRBV20-1
CSAREPSKGEWETQYF
TGCAGTGCTAGAGAACCTTCTAAGGGGGAATGGGAGACCCAGTACTTC
>TRBJ2-1|NA|medium-sized|TRBV11-2
CASSLGGTVNEQFF
TGTGCCAGCAGCTTAGGAGGGACTGTCAATGAGCAGTTCTTC
>TRBJ1-1|NA|NA|TRBV7-8
CASSYTGGGTPTEAFF
TGTGCCAGCAGTTACACGGGGGGGGGGACCCCCACTGAAGCTTTCTTT
>TRBJ1-2|NA|NA|TRBV12-3/TRBV12-4
CASSLMLVGYTF
TGTGCCAGCAGTTTAATGCTGGTTGGCTACACCTTC
>TRBJ2-2|NA|once|TRBV3-1
CASSHLGTSGELFF
TGTGCCAGCAGCCACCTAGGAACCAGCGGGGAGCTGTTTTTT
>TRBJ1-4|NA|few|TRBV24-1
CATSDLREKLFF
TGTGCCACCAGTGATTTAAGAGAAAAACTGTTTTTT
>TRBJ2-7|NA|many|TRBV7-2
CASSLFKEQYF
TGTGCCAGCAGCTTATTCAAAGAGCAGTACTTC
>TRBJ2-7|TRBD2|NA|TRBV11-2
CTSSLVGGTSSYEQYF
TGTACCAGCAGCTTAGTCGGCGGGACTAGCTCCTACGAGCAGTACTTC
>TRBJ2-1|NA|NA|TRBV10-1
CASSNTEVEQFF
TGCGCCAGCAGCAATACAGAAGTTGAGCAGTTCTTC
>TRBJ2-5|NA|many|TRBV6-1
CATRRGQETQYF
TGTGCTACCAGGAGGGGGCAAGAGACCCAGTACTTC
>TRBJ2-3|NA|many|TRBV29-1
CSVKQLGGRDTQYF
TGCAGCGTAAAGCAGCTTGGAGGTCGGGATACGCAGTATTTT
>TRBJ1-6|TRBD1|few|TRBV20-1
CSATVTGDRSPLHF
TGCAGTGCTACAGTGACAGGGGACCGTTCACCCCTCCACTTT
>TRBJ2-2|TRBD2|NA|TRBV10-3
CATEQLAGHPGELFF
TGTGCGACCGAGCAACTAGCGGGTCATCCCGGGGAGCTGTTTTTT
>TRBJ1-2|TRBD1|many|TRBV28
CASSNDRAPYGYTF
TGTGCCAGCAGTAACGACAGGGCCCCCTATGGCTACACCTTC
>TRBJ2-3|NA|many|TRBV7-6
CASSLAGSLTDTQYF
TGTGCCAGCAGCTTGGCAGGGTCCCTCACAGATACGCAGTATTTT
>TRBJ2-3|TRBD2|NA|TRBV2
CASSTPNRGGRARDTQYF
TGTGCCAGCAGCACTCCTAACCGGGGCGGGAGGGCCCGTGATACGCAGTATTTT
>TRBJ1-1|NA|many|TRBV9
CASSVVPWTEAFF
TGTGCCAGCAGCGTAGTCCCCTGGACTGAAGCTTTCTTT
>TRBJ2-2|NA|many|TRBV6-2/TRBV6-3
CASSFGMNTGELFF
TGTGCCAGCAGTTTTGGCATGAACACCGGGGAGCTGTTTTTT
>TRBJ2-1|TRBD1|many|TRBV20-1
CSADYGTASYNEQFF
TGCAGTGCTGATTACGGGACAGCGTCCTACAATGAGCAGTTCTTC
>TRBJ2-3|NA|many|TRBV28
CASKPPAGIYFTDTQYF
TGTGCCAGCAAACCCCCCGCAGGGATATATTTCACAGATACGCAGTATTTT
>TRBJ1-4|NA|NA|TRBV30
CAWSVRGMNEKLFF
TGTGCCTGGAGTGTACGCGGAATGAATGAAAAACTGTTTTTT
>TRBJ1-6|NA|NA|TRBV10-2
CASLGLRNSPLHF
TGCGCCAGCCTCGGTTTACGGAATTCACCCCTCCACTTT
>TRBJ1-1|NA|NA|TRBV6-2/TRBV6-3
CASSYRETAFF
TGTGCCAGCAGTTATCGGGAAACGGCTTTCTTT
>TRBJ2-2|NA|NA|TRBV24-1
CATSTNRVRTGELFF
TGTGCCACAAGTACTAACAGGGTACGCACCGGGGAGCTGTTTTTT
>TRBJ2-1|TRBD2|many|TRBV11-2
CASSPSSGGAGNEQFF
TGTGCCAGCAGCCCTTCTAGCGGGGGGGCCGGCAATGAGCAGTTCTTC
>TRBJ1-2|NA|many|TRBV6-1
CASRKQGSNGYTF
TGTGCCAGCAGGAAGCAGGGGTCGAATGGCTACACCTTC
>TRBJ2-1|TRBD2|many|TRBV5-1
CASSLGLAGGNEQFF
TGTGCCAGCAGCTTGGGACTAGCGGGAGGCAATGAGCAGTTCTTC
>TRBJ2-1|NA|NA|TRBV7-9
CASSPRTEEQFF
TGTGCCAGCAGCCCGCGGACAGAGGAGCAGTTCTTC
>TRBJ2-5|NA|few|TRBV5-6
CASSHRDQKTQYF
TGTGCCAGCAGCCACCGGGACCAAAAGACCCAGTACTTC
>TRBJ2-7|NA|many|TRBV6-2/TRBV6-3
CASSYGERSSYEQYF
TGTGCCAGCAGTTACGGGGAAAGGAGCTCCTACGAGCAGTACTTC
>TRBJ1-1|NA|many|TRBV28
CASSSQGGMNTEAFF
TGTGCCAGCAGTTCCCAAGGGGGGATGAACACTGAAGCTTTCTTT
>TRBJ1-4|NA|few|TRBV18
CASSPQLSDGGEKLFF
TGTGCCAGCTCACCTCAGTTGTCAGACGGAGGAGAAAAACTGTTTTTT
>TRBJ2-3|TRBD2|many|TRBV5-1
CASEVTGGPPDTQYF
TGCGCCAGCGAGGTGACGGGAGGGCCTCCAGATACGCAGTATTTT
>TRBJ1-2|NA|NA|TRBV19
CASNDDHRAAVGYTF
TGTGCCAGTAACGACGATCACCGGGCCGCGGTCGGCTACACCTTC
>TRBJ2-2|NA|many|TRBV7-2
CASTARGHSLNTGELFF
TGTGCCAGCACGGCAAGGGGTCACTCGTTGAACACCGGGGAGCTGTTTTTT
>TRBJ1-1|NA|NA|TRBV11-3
CASSSDGVNTEAFF
TGTGCCAGCAGCTCGGACGGTGTGAACACTGAAGCTTTCTTT
>TRBJ1-5|NA|many|TRBV7-8
CASSKTRDGGNYNQPQHF
TGTGCCAGCAGCAAGACCCGGGACGGAGGAAACTACAATCAGCCCCAGCATTTT
>TRBJ1-2|TRBD1|NA|TRBV5-1
CASSSREGAYLGYTF
TGTGCCAGCAGCTCCCGGGAGGGGGCCTATCTTGGCTACACCTTC
>TRBJ2-1|TRBD2|few|TRBV6-1
CASTSGRAGYNEQFF
TGTGCCAGCACTAGCGGGAGGGCCGGGTACAATGAGCAGTTCTTC
>TRBJ2-3|TRBD2|many|TRBV28
CASRSWRGGTDTQYF
TGTGCCAGCAGAAGTTGGCGGGGGGGCACAGATACGCAGTATTTT
>TRBJ1-6|NA|many|TRBV12-3/TRBV12-4
CASSLAAPKNSPLHF
TGTGCCAGCAGTTTGGCGGCTCCGAAAAATTCACCCCTCCACTTT
>TRBJ1-2|TRBD1|many|TRBV3-1
CASSQDGQGDYGYTF
TGTGCCAGCAGCCAAGATGGACAGGGTGATTATGGCTACACCTTC